This T cell receptor (beta chain) appears in the sequencing data of a study of cytomegalovirus exposure and HLA in healthy donors. At the level of the study: The 130 or so validation repertoires, a later analysis reported, used the same platform as the 666 first-cohort repertoires.

V gave up 2 bases and J gave up 8 bases; unmatched junction bases: 12. CDR1 and CDR2 (germline): SGHTA, FQGTGA. This CDR3 region has 17 residues. Separate from the roughly 700-subject first cohort, the 120-subject validation cohort was the one that the donors belonged to. Generated by immunoSEQ multiplex PCR, the TCRdb table keeps only in-frame clones and is missing some. Of some 200,000 clones in the sample, 86% were seen once. Concerning this clone itself: The antigen is not known.

Study-wide results and limits: According to a subsequent analysis, TCR clusters from the first cohort were inclined to appear together in the roughly 120 validation repertoires. Reportedly, cytomegalovirus status was diagnosed with high sensitivity and specificity.

The rearrangement uses TRBV7-3 and TRBJ2-1, with 10 bases lining up with TRBD2. Sequencing was done on a sample of PBMCs. The receptor was derived from a man aged 25-45 years in good health and CMV-seropositive. Here the CDR3 reads CASSLAGTSAVYDEQFF. CDR3 DNA sequence: TGTGCCAGCAGCTTAGCCGGGACTAGCGCCGTATATGATGAGCAGTTCTTC.